Listed here are 26 T cell receptor beta chains from one sample, sequenced in a study of T cell repertoires in cytomegalovirus infection. TCRdb fed the reads into MiXCR, producing one record per CDR3 protein. The table has just over 450,000 distinct CDR3 sequences, approximately 40% seen once. Which antigens these TCRs recognize remains unknown. Here the sequenced sample was cultured PBMCs, taken from culture after CMV antigen stimulation. The receptor source for this set is a human donor in good health (CMV status not recorded). Some clones in this sample may be carry-over from other donors' samples.

In its sample, this clonotype was seen a few times. The rearrangement uses TRBV4-1 and TRBJ2-7, with 8 positions matching TRBD1. The CDR3 is 16 amino acids. Per the germline V gene, CDR1 is MGHRA and CDR2 is YSYEKL. Trimming at V came to 2 bases and at J to 3 bases, leaving 9 bases not matched to a gene. The CDR3 coding sequence is TGCGCCAGCAGCCAAACCACGGGACAGGCGGTCTACGAGCAGTACTTC. This translates into CASSQTTGQAVYEQYF.

The J gene is TRBJ1-2, the V gene TRBV10-3, with D unclear. Germline assignment: CDR1 ENHRY and CDR2 SYGVKD. CDR3 length equals 13 residues. Deletions cut 11 bases from V and 8 bases from J, with 21 bases between. The CDR3 bases are TGTGCCGTGAATAACGAGGGTCTGGGAGGCTACACCTTC. Its translation is CAVNNEGLGGYTF.

A few counts support this clonotype. The rearrangement uses TRBV7-2 and TRBJ1-2, with TRBD1 matching over 10 bases. Trimming removed 5 bases from V and 3 bases from J; junction bases left unmatched: 6. The germline CDR1 and CDR2 sequences are SGHTA and FQGNSA. This CDR3 contains 15 residues. CDR3 sequence: CASSPDRGLDYGYTF. CDR3 DNA: TGTGCCAGCAGCCCAGACAGGGGGCTAGACTATGGCTACACCTTC.

The gene calls are TRBV4-1 and TRBJ1-2; a possible D gene is TRBD1 (5 bases). V lost 3 bases, J lost 1 base, and 15 bases lay in between. The CDR3 loop spans 16 amino acids. The germline CDR1 and CDR2 sequences are MGHRA and YSYEKL. DNA of the CDR3: TGCGCCAGCAGCCAGCCCCGGACAAGAAATAACTATGGCTACACCTTC. Translated, it gives CASSQPRTRNNYGYTF.

The genes are TRBV2 and TRBJ2-6, with unresolved D. Germline V gives CDR1 SNHLY, CDR2 FYNNEI. V lost 2 bases to trimming and J lost 0 bases, with 5 bases between them. The CDR3 extends over 15 amino acids. Here the CDR3 DNA reads TGTGCCAGCAGTGAATATGCCTCTGGGGCCAACGTCCTGACTTTC. Protein product: CASSEYASGANVLTF.

This chain uses TRBV7-9 with TRBJ1-1; D might be TRBD1 (5 bases). This CDR3 contains 12 residues. In germline, CDR1 is SEHNR, CDR2 FQNEAQ (reference sequence). The V gene lost 4 bases and the J gene lost 11 bases, with 14 bases spanning the gap. CDR3 bases: TGTGCCAGCAGCTCATACAGTGCAGGGGCTTTCTTT. Translated: CASSSYSAGAFF.

This clonotype was observed a single time. The chain employs TRBV4-1 and TRBJ2-3, with D unclear. Germline CDR1 and CDR2: MGHRA and YSYEKL. The CDR3 is 14 amino acids. Between the trimmed V and J ends, which lost 1 base and 2 bases, there was a span of 7 bases. CDR3 amino acids: CASSQAPHTDTQYF. CDR3 sequence (DNA): TGCGCCAGCAGCCAAGCCCCACACACAGATACGCAGTATTTT.

The V gene is TRBV4-3, the J gene TRBJ1-4; D may be TRBD1 (5 bases). Germline V lookup: CDR1 LGHNA, CDR2 YSLEER. The V end lost 4 bases, the J end lost 6 bases, and 15 bases lay between the germline ends. The CDR3 contains 15 residues. DNA for the CDR3: TGCGCCAGCAGCCCGGGGGGTAGCAGGGATGAAAAACTGTTTTTT. Translating it yields CASSPGGSRDEKLFF.

The CDR3 DNA is TGCAGTGCTTACCGGGACTCCGATGGGCAGTTCTTC. It is translated as CSAYRDSDGQFF. This chain uses TRBV20-1 with TRBJ2-1; D is perhaps TRBD2 (6 bases). Germline CDR1 is DFQATT and CDR2 is SNEGSKA (reference sequence). V was clipped by 5 bases and J by 12 bases, with 17 bases between them. The CDR3 has 12 amino acids.

V and J are TRBV3-1 and TRBJ1-5, with D perhaps matching TRBD1 (5 bases). Germline loops: CDR1 LGHDT, CDR2 YNNKEL (reference sequence). The V gene lost 4 bases and the J gene lost 0 bases, with 10 bases spanning the gap. The CDR3 sequence is 15 residues long. This chain's CDR3 is CASSPSRGSNQPQHF. The CDR3 DNA reads as TGTGCCAGCAGCCCGTCGAGGGGTAGCAATCAGCCCCAGCATTTT.

This chain connects TRBV5-4 to TRBJ1-2; TRBD1 matches at 12 bases. Germline trimming cut 0 bases from V and 3 bases from J; bases unmatched to any gene: 6. Per germline, CDR1 SGHNT and CDR2 YYREEE (reference sequence). CDR3 length: 17 amino acids. CDR3 loop: CASSLAPGQGAYYGYTF. The CDR3, as DNA: TGTGCCAGCAGCTTGGCGCCGGGACAGGGGGCTTACTATGGCTACACCTTC.

The rearrangement joins TRBV24-1 to TRBJ1-2, with D maybe TRBD1 (5 bases). Germline V gene sequence: CDR1 KGHDR, CDR2 SFDVKD. The CDR3 runs to 14 residues. V was pared by 6 bases and J by 5 bases, with 15 bases between. CDR3 sequence reads: CATSTETEDYGYTF. CDR3 coding DNA: TGTGCCACCAGTACCGAGACAGAAGATTATGGCTACACCTTC.

V gene TRBV7-2 combines with J gene TRBJ2-7; possible D gene TRBD2, 6 bases. The V end was cut by 1 base, the J end by 9 bases, with 16 bases between. The CDR3 is made up of 14 amino acids. Germline-derived CDR1 and CDR2 are SGHTA and FQGNSA. CDR3 in amino acids: CASSLDGGSAVQYF. CDR3 nucleotide sequence: TGTGCCAGCAGCTTAGACGGGGGATCCGCGGTGCAGTACTTC.

The gene calls are TRBV6-6 and TRBJ2-3; 14 bases map to TRBD2. There are 19 residues in the CDR3. V trimming: 7 bases; J trimming: 1 base; junction bases outside the gene matches: 13. Germline assignment: CDR1 MNHNY and CDR2 SVGAGI (reference sequence). The CDR3 region has the DNA TGTGCCAGCACCTACAGAAGACTAGCGGGAGGGTACGGCACAGATACGCAGTATTTT. Protein product: CASTYRRLAGGYGTDTQYF.

J is TRBJ2-1 and V is TRBV2; TRBD1 is a possible D gene (5 bases). The CDR3 spans 10 residues. Per germline, CDR1 SNHLY and CDR2 FYNNEI. V dropped 8 bases and J dropped 8 bases, with 7 bases sitting between them. The CDR3 bases are TGTGCCAGCCAGGGATATGAGCAGTTCTTC. Translated, it gives CASQGYEQFF.

The chain combines TRBV19 with TRBJ1-4, with a weak D call TRBD1 (6 bases). The CDR3 totals 16 residues. Germline assignment: CDR1 LNHDA and CDR2 SQIVND (reference sequence). V lost 6 bases to trimming and J lost 8 bases, with 22 bases between them. Here the CDR3 DNA reads TGTGCCAGTAGCCCAAGACGGACAGTGGAAGGGGAAAAACTGTTTTTT. It translates to CASSPRRTVEGEKLFF.

This rearrangement joins TRBV7-9 to TRBJ1-2; 9 bases match TRBD1. V was clipped by 5 bases and J by 7 bases; unmatched bases: 5. Germline CDR1 is SEHNR and CDR2 is FQNEAQ (reference sequence). The CDR3 sequence is 13 residues long. The CDR3 coding sequence is TGTGCCAGCAGCCCCGGGACAGGGTTTGGCTACACCTTC. This codes for CASSPGTGFGYTF.

This clonotype was seen only a few times. This chain connects TRBV4-1 to TRBJ1-2; the D gene is possibly TRBD1 (6 bases). The CDR3 contains 16 residues. Germline values: CDR1 MGHRA, CDR2 YSYEKL. Trimming removed 0 bases at V and 8 bases at J, with 19 bases between. This chain's CDR3 is CASSQEAGPQGRGYTF. The CDR3 region has the DNA TGCGCCAGCAGCCAAGAGGCGGGCCCACAGGGCAGGGGCTACACCTTC.

This clonotype was recorded many times. The chain carries TRBV7-2 and TRBJ1-1; D is uncertain. The CDR3 runs 14 residues. Germline CDR1 and CDR2: SGHTA and FQGNSA. Trimming removed 5 bases at V and 4 bases at J, with 14 bases between. The CDR3 spells CASSPGLHPTEAFF. In nucleotides, the CDR3 is TGTGCCAGCAGCCCCGGCCTACACCCCACTGAAGCTTTCTTT.

This clonotype appeared a few times. The V and J genes are TRBV6-1 and TRBJ1-6, with a possible D match to TRBD1 (6 bases). This CDR3 is 15 amino acids long. Germline CDR1 reads MNHNS; CDR2 reads SASEGT. V lost 4 bases, J lost 9 bases, and 16 bases lay in between. This CDR3 reads CASSGSRGVGSPLHF. CDR3 nucleotides: TGTGCCAGCAGTGGGTCCAGGGGAGTGGGTTCACCCCTCCACTTT.

The chain joins TRBV7-2 to TRBJ2-3; D is possibly TRBD2 (6 bases). V was shortened by 2 bases and J by 4 bases, with 10 bases between the two germline ends. The germline CDR1 and CDR2 sequences are SGHTA and FQGNSA. The CDR3 contains 14 residues. DNA of the CDR3: TGTGCCAGCAGCTTATTTCCTAGCGCAGATACGCAGTATTTT. Protein: CASSLFPSADTQYF.

Here the CDR3 reads CASSDRAFTDTQYF. In DNA form, the CDR3 reads TGTGCCAGCAGTGACAGGGCGTTCACAGATACGCAGTATTTT. The chain uses TRBV12-3 or TRBV12-4 and TRBJ2-3; TRBD1 matches 7 bases. V lost 5 bases, J lost 2 bases, and 4 bases stayed unmatched. This CDR3 has 14 residues.

The rearrangement joins TRBV7-2 to TRBJ1-2; tentatively, D is TRBD1 (6 bases). CDR1 is SGHTA, CDR2 FQGNSA, per germline. CDR3 length: 16 residues. V was cut by 5 bases and J by 2 bases, with 18 bases left in between. CDR3: CASSLQGTTGNYGYTF. For the CDR3, the DNA is TGTGCCAGCAGCCTTCAGGGCACAACAGGGAACTATGGCTACACCTTC.

The chain couples TRBV4-1 to TRBJ2-7; 7 nucleotides match TRBD2. The CDR3 loop spans 17 amino acids. V lost 4 bases to trimming and J lost 3 bases; unmatched junction nucleotides: 15. Germline V gene sequence: CDR1 MGHRA, CDR2 YSYEKL. The CDR3 bases are TGCGCCAGCAGCCCACAGCCCCCAGCGGGGAGAAGCTACGAGCAGTACTTC. Translating it yields CASSPQPPAGRSYEQYF.

J is TRBJ2-2 and V is TRBV6-6; TRBD2 agrees at 10 bases. Germline-derived CDR1 and CDR2 are MNHNY and SVGAGI (reference sequence). Trimming at V came to 6 bases and at J to 4 bases, leaving 8 bases not matched to a gene. The CDR3 sequence is 16 residues long. This chain's CDR3 is CASSQLAGKPTGELFF. The DNA of the CDR3 is TGTGCCAGCAGCCAACTAGCGGGAAAACCCACCGGGGAGCTGTTTTTT.

This chain connects TRBV11-2 to TRBJ1-2; 7 bases line up with TRBD1. The CDR3 is made up of 16 amino acids. The germline CDR1 and CDR2 sequences are SGHAT and FQNNGV. The J segment lost 7 bases and the V segment lost 0 bases, leaving 11 bases of the junction unmatched. The CDR3 reads CASSLDRGYFLAGYTF. As DNA, the CDR3 is TGTGCCAGCAGCTTAGACAGGGGGTATTTTCTGGCTGGCTACACCTTC.